This T cell receptor (beta chain) is drawn from a study of blood T cell repertoires in COVID-19. Across the whole study: Nucleic acid was either cDNA or gDNA, and it came from T cells, B-cell-depleted T cells, or PBMCs.

Sequencing was performed with immunoSEQ multiplex PCR; in TCRdb, only in-frame clones are kept and a portion is missing. The table records some 60,000 clones, around 86% of them present only once. A single count supports this clone. Trimming removed 4 bases at V and 3 bases at J, with 9 bases between. The CDR3 is 14 amino acids. CDR1 is SGHTA, CDR2 FQGNSA, per germline. Sequencing input: peripheral blood. The source of this sequence is a human donor in a cohort sampled during active COVID-19. The chain is built from TRBV7-2 and TRBJ2-2; D perhaps matches TRBD2 (5 bases). The CDR3 nucleotides read TGTGCCAGCAGCTCCCAGCGGTACACCGGGGAGCTGTTTTTT. Translation: CASSSQRYTGELFF.